The source of this T cell receptor (beta chain) is a study of T cells in Graves' hyperthyroidism and ophthalmopathy. Amplified TCR beta CDR3 regions came from RNA transcripts. An initial round of RT-PCR targeting the TCR CDR3 relied on the HTBI primer set. TCRdb reanalysed the multiplex PCR reads using MiXCR and keeps one entry per CDR3 protein. The sample holds approximately 590,000 distinct CDR3 sequences; roughly 14% are singletons and the top ten take roughly 6.6%. This clonotype was seen many times. This CDR3 has 15 residues. V gave up 0 bases and J gave up 5 bases, with 14 bases separating them. CDR1 and CDR2 (germline): LGHDT, YNNKEL (reference sequence). The study based diagnoses on clinical symptoms, serum thyroxine and TRAb, thyroid ultrasound and orbital computed tomography. PBMCs were sourced from more than 7.5 ml fresh peripheral blood.

The sample taken for sequencing was blood. The source of this sequence is a woman in her twenties or thirties with Graves' hyperthyroidism. The gene calls are TRBV3-1 and TRBJ2-7; D not certain. CDR3 bases: TGTGCCAGCAGCCAAGATAAGGTTTCCGTGGACGAGCAGTACTTC. Translating it yields CASSQDKVSVDEQYF.